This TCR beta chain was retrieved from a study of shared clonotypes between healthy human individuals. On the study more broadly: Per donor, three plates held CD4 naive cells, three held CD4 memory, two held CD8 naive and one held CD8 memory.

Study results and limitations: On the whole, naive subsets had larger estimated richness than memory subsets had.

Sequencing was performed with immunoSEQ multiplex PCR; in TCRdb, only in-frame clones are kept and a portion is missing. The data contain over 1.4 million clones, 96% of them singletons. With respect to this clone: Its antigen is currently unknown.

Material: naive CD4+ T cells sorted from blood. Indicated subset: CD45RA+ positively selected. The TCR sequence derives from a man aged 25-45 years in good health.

The CDR3 DNA sequence: TGTGCCAGCAGTTGGAGCGGGAGGGACACAGATACGCAGTATTTT. It encodes CASSWSGRDTDTQYF. The chain links TRBV28 to TRBJ2-3; 10 bases align to TRBD2. The CDR3 covers 15 residues. CDR1 and CDR2 (germline): MDHEN, SYDVKM. The trim removed 4 bases at V and 2 bases at J, leaving 3 bases unmatched.